Sequencing of this TCR beta chain was carried out in a study of Ad26.COV2.S vaccination and SARS-CoV-2 variants. Study context: The donor belonged to the COV1001 Ad26.COV2.S trial arm. Ad26.COV2.S given intramuscularly, once or twice 56 days apart.

General study results and limits: It was found that vaccine and placebo recipients had similar non-spike TCR breadth.

Repertoires were generated with immunoSEQ multiplex PCR, while TCRdb's copy carries only in-frame clones and drops some. The data contain fewer than 400,000 clones, approximately 90% of them singletons. CDR1 and CDR2 from the germline V gene are SNHLY and FYNNEI. With 3 bases removed from V and 4 bases from J, the gap between germline ends came to 13 bases. This CDR3 has 15 residues. Regarding treatment: some 20 received Ad26.COV2.S at low or high dose, single or two shots; roughly five received placebo; per-sample allocation not given. Samples were taken on day 63 after the first vaccine or placebo injection. An adult aged 18-55 years in Boston served as the donor. Concerning this clone: Its antigen remains unidentified.

The sample in question was peripheral blood, obtained in a trial of Ad26.COV2.S vaccine versus placebo. This chain uses TRBV2 with TRBJ1-5, with D uncertain. The TCR was taken from a person between 18 and 65 years old who received the Ad26.COV2.S COVID-19 vaccine or a placebo. In DNA form, the CDR3 reads TGTGCCAGCAGTGAGAGTTGGACGGGTAATCAGCCCCAGCATTTT. It is translated as CASSESWTGNQPQHF.